The clone carrying this T cell receptor (beta chain) was counted at least ten times. Its antigen remains unidentified. The data belong to a study of spatial heterogeneity in lung cancer. For the study at large: Raw reads showed each unique TCR and UMI combination turning up more than ten times on average.

Time point indicated: sample taken at primary tumor resection. Whole RNA, isolated from tumor, nontumor lung or frozen PBMC, was sequenced without prior sorting. The donors, fewer than 95 patients with untreated early-stage non-small cell lung cancer, provided the samples. The V gene lost 7 bases and the J gene lost 2 bases, with 11 bases spanning the gap. The CDR3 length is 13 residues. The germline V gene has CDR1 LGHDT and CDR2 YNNKEL (reference sequence). Every molecule of TCR cDNA had its own unique molecular identifier. TCRdb itself ran the 5' RACE reads through MiXCR, one entry per CDR3 protein. The repertoire holds about 45,000 distinct CDR3 sequences, with around 7.1% as singletons. Findings and caveats of the study: Resection saw ubiquitous expanded tumor TCRs appear in blood more than follow-up did.

This sequence originates from a female donor with early-stage non-small cell lung cancer. Sequencing used PBMCs, obtained at surgery. V is TRBV3-1 and J is TRBJ2-5; TRBD1 is a possible D gene (6 bases). CDR3 DNA sequence: TGTGCCAGCACCACCGGACAGCAAGAGACCCAGTACTTC. It translates to CASTTGQQETQYF.